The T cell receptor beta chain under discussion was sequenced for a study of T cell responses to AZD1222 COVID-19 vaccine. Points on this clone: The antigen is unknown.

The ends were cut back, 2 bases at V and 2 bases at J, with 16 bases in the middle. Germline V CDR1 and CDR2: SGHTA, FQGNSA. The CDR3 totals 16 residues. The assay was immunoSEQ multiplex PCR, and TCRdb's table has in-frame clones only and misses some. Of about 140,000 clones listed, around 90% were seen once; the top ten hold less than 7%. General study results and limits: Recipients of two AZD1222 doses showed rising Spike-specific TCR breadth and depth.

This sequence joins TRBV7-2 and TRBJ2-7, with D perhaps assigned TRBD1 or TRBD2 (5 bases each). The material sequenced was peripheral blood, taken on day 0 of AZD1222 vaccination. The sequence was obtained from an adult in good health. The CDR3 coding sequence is TGTGCCAGCAGCTTAAGGTCCGGGACGTTTACCTACGAGCAGTACTTC. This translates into CASSLRSGTFTYEQYF.